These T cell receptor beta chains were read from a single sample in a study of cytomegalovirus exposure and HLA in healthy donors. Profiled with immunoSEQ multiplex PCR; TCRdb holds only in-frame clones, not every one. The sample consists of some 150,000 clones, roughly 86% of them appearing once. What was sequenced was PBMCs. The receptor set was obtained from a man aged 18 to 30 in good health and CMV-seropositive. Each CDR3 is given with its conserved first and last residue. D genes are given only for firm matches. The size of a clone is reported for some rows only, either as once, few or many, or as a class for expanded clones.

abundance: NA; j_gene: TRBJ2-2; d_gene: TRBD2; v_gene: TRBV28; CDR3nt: TGTGCCAGCAGGAGAACTAGCGGGGCCGGGGAGCTGTTTTTT; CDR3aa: CASRRTSGAGELFF
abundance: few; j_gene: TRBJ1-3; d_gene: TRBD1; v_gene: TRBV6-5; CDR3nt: TGTGCCAGCAGTTTCGGGACAGGGCGCTCTGGAAACACCATATATTTT; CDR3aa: CASSFGTGRSGNTIYF
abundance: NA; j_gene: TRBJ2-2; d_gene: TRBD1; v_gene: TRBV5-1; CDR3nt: TGCGCCAGCAGACGGAACCGCCCGGGACAGAACACATTAGGTCCCGGGGAGCTGTTTTTT; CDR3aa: CASRRNRPGQNTLGPGELFF
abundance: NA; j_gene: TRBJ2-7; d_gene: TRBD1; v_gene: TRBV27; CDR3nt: TGTGCCAGCAGTGGGGCAGGGGGCTCCTACGAGCAGTACTTC; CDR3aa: CASSGAGGSYEQYF
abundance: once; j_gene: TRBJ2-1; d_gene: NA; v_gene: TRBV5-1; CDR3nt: TGCGCCAGCAGCTCCAGTATTTCCAATGAGCAGTTCTTC; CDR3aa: CASSSSISNEQFF
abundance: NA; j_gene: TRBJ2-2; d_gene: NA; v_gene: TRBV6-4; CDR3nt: TGTGCCAGCGCGGAACAGGGAACGGGGGAGCTGTTTTTT; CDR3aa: CASAEQGTGELFF
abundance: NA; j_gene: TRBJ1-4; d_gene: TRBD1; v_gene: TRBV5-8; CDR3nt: TGTGCCAGCAGCGCACGACAGGGTCTAAGGAAGTTTGAAAAACTGTTTTTT; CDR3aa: CASSARQGLRKFEKLFF
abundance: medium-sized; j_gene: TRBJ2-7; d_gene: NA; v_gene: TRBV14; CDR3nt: TGTGCCAGCAGCCAAGCGAGGGCTTCTATCTACGAGCAGTACTTC; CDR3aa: CASSQARASIYEQYF
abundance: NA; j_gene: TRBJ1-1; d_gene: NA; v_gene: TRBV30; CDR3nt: TGTGCCTGGAGCGTAGTCCCTGATCATGGACGGGAGAACACTGAAGCTTTCTTT; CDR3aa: CAWSVVPDHGRENTEAFF
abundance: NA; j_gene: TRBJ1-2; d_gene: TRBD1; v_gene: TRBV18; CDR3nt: TGTGCCAGCTCACTAAGACAGGGATTTTATGGCTACACCTTC; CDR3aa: CASSLRQGFYGYTF
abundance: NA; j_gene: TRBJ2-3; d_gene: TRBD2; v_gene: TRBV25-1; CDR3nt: TGTGCCAGCGGGGGACTAGCCAACACAGATACGCAGTATTTT; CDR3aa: CASGGLANTDTQYF
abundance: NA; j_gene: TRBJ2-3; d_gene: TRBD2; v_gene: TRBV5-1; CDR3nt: TGCGCCAGCAGCTTGGGTGGAAGCGGGAGGGCAGATACGCAGTATTTT; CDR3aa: CASSLGGSGRADTQYF
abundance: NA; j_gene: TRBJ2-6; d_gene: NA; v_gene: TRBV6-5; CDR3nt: TGTGCCAGCAGTTTCGTTCCTGGGGCCAACGTCCTGACTTTC; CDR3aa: CASSFVPGANVLTF
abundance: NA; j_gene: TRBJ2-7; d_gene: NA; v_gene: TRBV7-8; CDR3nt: TGTGCCAGCAGCCAAAGGGACTCTAGCTCCTACGAGCAGTACTTC; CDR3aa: CASSQRDSSSYEQYF
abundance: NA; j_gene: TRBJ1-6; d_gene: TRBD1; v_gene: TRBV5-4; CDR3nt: TGTGCCAGCAGCCCCTCCGGGACAGGAATGTCACCCCTCCACTTT; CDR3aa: CASSPSGTGMSPLHF
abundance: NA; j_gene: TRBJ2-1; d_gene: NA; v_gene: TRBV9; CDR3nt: TGTGCCAGCAGCGTAGTACCTATCCACAATGAGCAGTTCTTC; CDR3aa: CASSVVPIHNEQFF
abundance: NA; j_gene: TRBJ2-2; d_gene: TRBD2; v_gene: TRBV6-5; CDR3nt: TGTGCCAGCAGGCGAAGCGGGGGGGCCGTCGGGGAGCTGTTTTTT; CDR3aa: CASRRSGGAVGELFF
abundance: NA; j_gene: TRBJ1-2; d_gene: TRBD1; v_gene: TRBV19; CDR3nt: TGTGCCAGTAGTATCGGACAGGTCTATGGCTACACCTTC; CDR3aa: CASSIGQVYGYTF
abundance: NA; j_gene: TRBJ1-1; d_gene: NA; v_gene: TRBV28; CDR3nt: TGTGCCAGCAGTTTAGACAGGCCTGAAGCTTTCTTT; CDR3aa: CASSLDRPEAFF
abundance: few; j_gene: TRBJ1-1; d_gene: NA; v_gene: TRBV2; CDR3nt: TGTGCCAGCAGTGGACAGGCGTTTGAAGCTTTCTTT; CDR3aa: CASSGQAFEAFF
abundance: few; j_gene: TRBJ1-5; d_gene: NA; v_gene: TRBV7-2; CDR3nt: TGTGCCAGCAGCTTAGGACCGGGGGGCAATCAGCCCCAGCATTTT; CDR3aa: CASSLGPGGNQPQHF
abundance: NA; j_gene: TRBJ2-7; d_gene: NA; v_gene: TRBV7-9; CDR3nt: TGTGCCAGCAGCCCCCCTCTAAGCTACGAGCAGTACTTC; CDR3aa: CASSPPLSYEQYF
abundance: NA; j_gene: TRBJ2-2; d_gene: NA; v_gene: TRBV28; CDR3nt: TGTGCCAGCAGCCTCTCCAGGGTTTACCGGAACACCGGGGAGCTGTTTTTT; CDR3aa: CASSLSRVYRNTGELFF
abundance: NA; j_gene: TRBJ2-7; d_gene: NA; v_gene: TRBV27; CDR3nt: TGTGCCAGCAGCAGAACCCGGACAGATTCCTACGAGCAGTACTTC; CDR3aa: CASSRTRTDSYEQYF
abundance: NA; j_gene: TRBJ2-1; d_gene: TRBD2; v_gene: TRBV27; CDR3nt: TGTGCCAGCAGAGAGCCTAGCGGAGTCTACAATGAGCAGTTCTTC; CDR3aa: CASREPSGVYNEQFF
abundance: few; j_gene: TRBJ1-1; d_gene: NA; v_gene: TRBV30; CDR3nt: TGTGCCTGGAGCTTAACACCGAACACTGAAGCTTTCTTT; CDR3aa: CAWSLTPNTEAFF
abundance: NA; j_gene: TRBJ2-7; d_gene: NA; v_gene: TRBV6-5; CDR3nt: TGTGCCAGCAGTTATGACGCGGGGAGGCGAGGCGAGCAGTACTTC; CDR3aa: CASSYDAGRRGEQYF
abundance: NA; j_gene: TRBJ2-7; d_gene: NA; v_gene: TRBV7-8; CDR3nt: TGTGCCAGCAGCTTACGGGCGGGCGAGCAGTACTTC; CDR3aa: CASSLRAGEQYF
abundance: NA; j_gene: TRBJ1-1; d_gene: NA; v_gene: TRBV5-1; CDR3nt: TGCGCCAGCAGCTTGGATAGGGGAAAGAAGAACACTGAAGCTTTCTTT; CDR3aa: CASSLDRGKKNTEAFF
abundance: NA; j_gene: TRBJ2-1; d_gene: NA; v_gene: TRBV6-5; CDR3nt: TGTGCCAGCAGACTGGGCCCCATCCCTCATAATGAGCAGTTCTTC; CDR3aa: CASRLGPIPHNEQFF
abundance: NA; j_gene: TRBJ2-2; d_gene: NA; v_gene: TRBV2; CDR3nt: TGTGCCAGCAGTGAAGGGCAGGCGAACACCGGGGAGCTGTTTTTT; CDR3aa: CASSEGQANTGELFF
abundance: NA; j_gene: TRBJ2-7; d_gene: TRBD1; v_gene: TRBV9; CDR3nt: TGTGCCAGCACGAAGGGACAGGGGACCTACGAGCAGTACTTC; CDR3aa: CASTKGQGTYEQYF
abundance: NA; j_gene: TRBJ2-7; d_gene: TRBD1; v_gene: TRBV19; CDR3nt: TGTGCCAGTAAAGGGACCCGGGACAGGGACGAGCAGTACTTC; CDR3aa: CASKGTRDRDEQYF
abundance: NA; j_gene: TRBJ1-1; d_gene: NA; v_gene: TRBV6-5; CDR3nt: TGTGCCAGCAGTTACGGTCCCGGGGTCATGAACACTGAAGCTTTCTTT; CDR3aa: CASSYGPGVMNTEAFF
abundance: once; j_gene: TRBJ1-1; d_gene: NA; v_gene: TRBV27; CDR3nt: TGTGCCAGCAGTTTGGGGCCTCTGAACACTGAAGCTTTCTTT; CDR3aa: CASSLGPLNTEAFF
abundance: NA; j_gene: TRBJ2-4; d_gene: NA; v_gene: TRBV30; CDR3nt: TGTGCCTGGAGTGTAAGGGGGGGGAACATTCAGTACTTC; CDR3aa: CAWSVRGGNIQYF
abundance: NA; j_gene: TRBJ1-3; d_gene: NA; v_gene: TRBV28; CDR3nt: TGTGCCAGCAGCTCCGGCGGCACCCAGGGAAACACCATATATTTT; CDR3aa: CASSSGGTQGNTIYF
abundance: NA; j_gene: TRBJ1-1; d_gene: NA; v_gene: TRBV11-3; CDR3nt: TGTGCCAGCAGCTCCCGGGGGGGGAACACTGAAGCTTTCTTT; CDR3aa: CASSSRGGNTEAFF
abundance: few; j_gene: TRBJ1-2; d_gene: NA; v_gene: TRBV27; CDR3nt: TGTGCCAGCAGTTTACAAGGGGCCGGCTATGGCTACACCTTC; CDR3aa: CASSLQGAGYGYTF
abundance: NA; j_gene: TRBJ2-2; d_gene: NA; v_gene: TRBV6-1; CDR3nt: TGTGCCAGCACGGTTGGAGGCACCGGGGAGCTGTTTTTT; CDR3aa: CASTVGGTGELFF